The present TCR beta chain was sequenced within a study of blood T cell repertoires in COVID-19. The data were produced by immunoSEQ multiplex PCR, yet TCRdb's version contains in-frame clones alone and is incomplete. The table records around 250,000 clones, more than 85% of them present only once. People in the exposed group encountered a COVID-19 case within 2 weeks before entering the study. J lost 3 bases, V lost 1 base, and 4 bases had no gene match. Germline values: CDR1 ENHRY, CDR2 SYGVKD. The CDR3 spans 16 residues. Sequencing input: PBMCs or T cells enriched from blood (not recorded which). The clonotype comes from a man aged 35-49 years who had been exposed to COVID-19. J is TRBJ2-2 and V is TRBV10-3; 8 nucleotides match TRBD2. The CDR3 spells CAISEFTGGDTGELFF. The CDR3 nucleotides are TGTGCCATCAGTGAGTTTACGGGAGGGGACACCGGGGAGCTGTTTTTT.